The clone carrying this T cell receptor beta chain has only a few counts. In the authors' methods: Estimation of nucleated cell counts was performed using reference gene primer amplification. Assay: immunoSEQ multiplex PCR; the TCRdb copy retains only in-frame clones and omits some. D and trimming come from the DNA, and the V and J calls and clone size come from that table. The data contain roughly 200,000 clones, 70% to 90% of them singletons. The CDR3 has 13 residues. V lost 3 bases and J 2 bases, leaving 7 bases between the germline ends. The sample originates from a study of blood T cell repertoires in COVID-19.

The receptor was derived from a man aged 18 to 35 with active or convalescent COVID-19. This rearrangement joins TRBV12-3 or TRBV12-4 to TRBJ1-1; the D is unclear. The sequencing input was peripheral blood. The CDR3 nucleotides are TGTGCCAGCAGTTTGGCTGGTAACACTGAAGCTTTCTTT. Amino acid sequence: CASSLAGNTEAFF.